The present T cell receptor beta chain was sequenced within a study of blood T cells in healthy people across ages. Only a few counts were recorded for this clonotype. For the second PCR, which ran for about 6 to 11 cycles, a sample-barcoded 5' primer and a J-beta primer mix were used. Tagging of each cDNA molecule was performed by a template-switch adaptor with 12 random nucleotides. Each of the samples gave a minimum of 3 million paired-end reads that contained CDR3. Each CDR3 protein is one row after TCRdb ran MiXCR on the 5' RACE reads. This table has around 990,000 distinct CDR3 sequences, less than 25% appearing once. The CDR3 has 12 residues. The germline V and J ends were trimmed by 5 bases and 6 bases, with 12 bases remaining between them. Germline-derived CDR1 and CDR2 are SQVTM and ANQGSEA. This same sample was also part of a study on T cells of mothers and their children.

The sequence was obtained from a girl aged 2-10 years in good health. This chain joins TRBV29-1 and TRBJ2-3; D uncertain. The sequenced sample consisted of blood. CDR3 sequence reads: CSVPGLVDTQYF. As DNA, the CDR3 is TGCAGCGTTCCGGGCTTGGTTGATACGCAGTATTTT.